The clone carrying this T cell receptor beta chain was picked up a small number of times. Described time point: patch test 2, 6 weeks after DPC sensitization. The treatment is: therapeutic diphenylcyclopropenone sensitization with weekly scalp DPC. V lost 7 bases and J lost 4, with 17 bases in between. CDR1 and CDR2 (germline): MNHNY, SVGAGI (reference sequence). The CDR3 consists of 15 residues. In TCRdb, the RACE reads were re-called with MiXCR into one record per CDR3 protein. The table includes roughly 120,000 distinct CDR3 sequences, less than 10% detected once. This sample was taken from a study of human T cells and chemical hapten exposure.

The receptor was derived from a woman aged 40 to 55 with alopecia areata. Some clones in this sample may be carry-over from other donors' samples. The rearrangement joins TRBV6-6 to TRBJ2-1, with D possibly TRBD1 on 6 matching bases. The sample in question was whole blood, obtained in connection with sensitization to the hapten diphenylcyclopropenone (DPC). The DNA for the CDR3 is TGTGCCAGCACTTCGAATGGACAGAGGTACAATGAGCAGTTCTTC. This sequence encodes CASTSNGQRYNEQFF.